The rows below give T cell receptor beta chains drawn from one sample of a study of blood T cell repertoires in COVID-19. TCRdb's copy holds only in-frame clones and misses some; the assay was immunoSEQ multiplex PCR. The sample holds 150,000 or so clones, approximately 78% seen once. The source material was peripheral blood. The receptors were sampled from a human donor with acute or convalescent COVID-19. The donor label of this sample is uncertain. CDR3s include the opening cysteine and the closing phenylalanine or tryptophan. The D gene is left open where the match is weak. Some rows mark clone size as missing; the rest say once, few, many or name a class of expanded clone.

D	size	V	J	CDR3	DNA
TRBD1	-	TRBV30	TRBJ2-7	CAWSLGQVYEQYF	TGTGCCTGGAGTTTAGGACAGGTCTACGAGCAGTACTTC
TRBD1	-	TRBV18	TRBJ1-2	CASSPETGGVGYTF	TGTGCCAGCTCACCAGAAACAGGGGGCGTTGGCTACACCTTC
TRBD2	-	TRBV6-6	TRBJ2-1	CASSYLRGGYNEQFF	TGTGCCAGCAGTTATTTGCGGGGGGGCTACAATGAGCAGTTCTTC
-	-	TRBV19	TRBJ1-3	CASSMPVTSGNTIYF	TGTGCCAGTAGTATGCCGGTTACTTCTGGAAACACCATATATTTT
-	-	TRBV27	TRBJ1-2	CASSRNSSPGGGYTF	TGTGCCAGCAGCCGAAACTCATCACCCGGAGGGGGCTACACCTTC
TRBD2	-	TRBV11-2	TRBJ2-2	CASRDASGGPPGELFF	TGTGCCAGCAGAGACGCTAGCGGGGGCCCTCCCGGGGAGCTGTTTTTT
-	-	TRBV29-1	TRBJ1-1	CSVNSDRVEAFF	TGCAGCGTGAACTCGGACAGAGTTGAAGCTTTCTTT
-	once	TRBV24-1	TRBJ1-2	CATQYKEGYGYTF	TGTGCCACGCAATACAAGGAGGGCTATGGCTACACCTTC
-	-	TRBV21-1	TRBJ1-3	CASSKNGSGTGFSGNTIYF	TGTGCCAGCAGCAAAAACGGTTCCGGGACAGGGTTCTCTGGAAACACCATATATTTT
-	once	TRBV29-1	TRBJ2-7	CSDYDSSYEQYF	TGCAGCGACTACGACAGTTCCTACGAGCAGTACTTC
TRBD1	-	TRBV7-2	TRBJ1-5	CASSPRPGQGDQPQHF	TGTGCCAGCAGCCCCCGACCGGGACAGGGGGATCAGCCCCAGCATTTT
-	-	TRBV5-4	TRBJ2-2	CASRLDTNTGELFF	TGTGCCAGCAGACTGGACACGAACACCGGGGAGCTGTTTTTT
-	few	TRBV7-2	TRBJ1-1	CASSFIGTSTEAFF	TGTGCCAGCAGCTTTATCGGGACAAGTACTGAAGCTTTCTTT
TRBD1	-	TRBV7-2	TRBJ2-3	CASSSRDRGPDTQYF	TGTGCCAGCAGCTCCCGGGACAGGGGGCCGGATACGCAGTATTTT
-	-	TRBV5-6	TRBJ2-3	CASSPTRRVTDTQYF	TGTGCCAGCAGCCCTACCCGCCGGGTAACAGATACGCAGTATTTT